Following are 27 T cell receptor beta chains from one sample sequenced in a study of T cell repertoires in cytomegalovirus infection. TCRdb recomputed calls from the reads with MiXCR, one row per CDR3 protein. Among 160,000 or so distinct CDR3 sequences listed, approximately 17% were seen once. Source material: CD8+ T cells from PBMCs. All receptors come from a human donor in good health (CMV status not recorded). Some clones in this sample may be carry-over from other donors' samples.

In DNA, the CDR3 is TGTGCCAGCAGCTTCCGGACAGGGCGGCATCAGCCCCAGCATTTT. This gives the protein CASSFRTGRHQPQHF. The rearrangement links TRBV7-8 to TRBJ1-5; 8 positions match TRBD1. V was clipped by 3 bases and J by 5 bases; unmatched bases: 6. CDR1 and CDR2 (germline): SGHVS, FQNEAQ. CDR3 size: 15 residues. The variable domain in full, completed from reference TRBV7-8 and TRBJ1-5, reads GAGVSQSPRYKVAKRGQDVALRCDPISGHVSLFWYQQALGQGPEFLTYFQNEAQLDKSGLPSDRFFAERPEGSVSTLKIQRTQQEDSAVYLCASSFRTGRHQPQHFGDGTRLSIL.

V and J are TRBV9 and TRBJ2-1; 9 bases map to TRBD1. The V segment lost 0 bases and the J segment 7 bases; nucleotides outside the gene matches: 5. CDR3 size: 15 residues. The V gene's germline CDR1 is SGDLS and CDR2 YYNGEE. The CDR3 region is CASSVEQGALNEQFF. Written as DNA, the CDR3 is TGTGCCAGCAGCGTAGAACAGGGGGCATTGAATGAGCAGTTCTTC. The full variable domain, in which reference TRBV9 and TRBJ2-1 provide the parts outside the CDR3, is DSGVTQTPKHLITATGQRVTLRCSPRSGDLSVYWYQQSLDQGLQFLIQYYNGEERAKGNILERFSAQQFPDLHSELNLSSLELGDSALYFCASSVEQGALNEQFFGPGTRLTVL.

This clonotype was observed a handful of times. The rearrangement uses TRBV12-3 or TRBV12-4 and TRBJ1-5; TRBD1 is a possible D gene (6 bases). The CDR3 totals 14 residues. V shed 6 bases and J shed 6 bases, with 15 bases lying between them. The CDR3 nucleotides read TGTGCCAGCAGCACGGACAGCCCGCCTCAGCCCCAGCATTTT. Amino acid sequence: CASSTDSPPQPQHF.

This clonotype was detected only a few times. The chain uses TRBV12-3 or TRBV12-4 and TRBJ2-1; D gene unclear. The CDR3 has 12 residues. Trimming took 5 bases from V and 10 from J, leaving 12 bases between them. The CDR3 protein is CASSPDRKEQFF. For the CDR3, the DNA is TGTGCCAGCAGTCCGGACCGAAAGGAGCAGTTCTTC.

Ten or more counts support this clonotype. This chain uses TRBV7-3 with TRBJ1-1; D possibly corresponds to TRBD1 (6 bases). The CDR3 spans 14 residues. V was pared by 5 bases and J by 4 bases, with 14 bases between. Germline V gene data show CDR1 as SGHTA and CDR2 as FQGTGA. CDR3 sequence reads: CASSPGGAGTEAFF. In DNA, the CDR3 is TGTGCCAGCAGCCCCGGGGGCGCGGGCACTGAAGCTTTCTTT.

This clonotype was seen more than once but under ten times. J is TRBJ2-5 and V is TRBV7-6; the D gene could be TRBD1 or TRBD2 (5 bases each). The CDR3 contains 12 residues. With 7 bases removed from V and 5 bases from J, the gap between germline ends came to 11 bases. Germline values: CDR1 SGHVS, CDR2 FNYEAQ. CDR3 sequence reads: CASTWGTETQYF. CDR3 coding DNA: TGTGCCAGCACCTGGGGGACGGAGACCCAGTACTTC.

J is TRBJ2-7 and V is TRBV6-5; 9 positions match TRBD2. This CDR3 has 17 amino acids. V shed 2 bases and J 1 base; nucleotides not matched to a gene: 9. CDR1 MNHEY and CDR2 SVGAGI come from the germline V gene. As DNA, the CDR3 is TGTGCCAGCAGTTACGTTAGCGGGAGAGGGAATTCCTACGAGCAGTACTTC. It specifies CASSYVSGRGNSYEQYF.

This clonotype showed up just a few times. The rearrangement links TRBV11-2 to TRBJ2-5, with 11 nucleotides matching TRBD2. J was trimmed by 4 bases and V by 1 base; bases with no gene match: 5. Per the germline V gene, CDR1 is SGHAT and CDR2 is FQNNGV. The length of the CDR3 is 16 residues. The chain's CDR3 is CASSLVGTSGTETQYF. CDR3 nucleotide sequence: TGTGCCAGCAGCTTAGTCGGGACTAGCGGAACAGAGACCCAGTACTTC.

The chain links TRBV7-9 to TRBJ1-1; 10 bases are shared with TRBD1. CDR1 is SEHNR and CDR2 is FQNEAQ in the germline V gene (reference sequence). V dropped 5 bases and J dropped 5; count of bases not matched to a gene: 5. The CDR3 totals 14 residues. The CDR3 spells CASSGTGAGTEAFF. The DNA for the CDR3 is TGTGCCAGCAGCGGGACAGGGGCAGGTACTGAAGCTTTCTTT.

This chain links TRBV7-8 with TRBJ2-1, with D unclear. The ends were cut back, 0 bases at V and 10 bases at J, with 7 bases in the middle. The CDR3 length is 12 residues. The germline CDR1 and CDR2 sequences are SGHVS and FQNEAQ. CDR3 sequence reads: CASSLAGREQFF. The CDR3 nucleotides are TGTGCCAGCAGCTTAGCCGGACGGGAGCAGTTCTTC.

The chain is built from TRBV7-9 and TRBJ1-1, with no clear D. V lost 5 bases and J lost 1, with 11 bases in between. The CDR3 loop spans 14 amino acids. The germline gives CDR1 SEHNR, CDR2 FQNEAQ (reference sequence). CDR3 residues: CASSPQTPNTEAFF. In DNA, the CDR3 is TGTGCCAGCAGCCCTCAAACCCCGAACACTGAAGCTTTCTTT.

This clonotype was seen many times. The genes are TRBV7-2 and TRBJ1-2, with 7 bases lining up with TRBD1. J gave up 3 bases and V 5 bases, and 21 bases lay outside the gene matches. The length of the CDR3 is 19 residues. Germline-derived CDR1 and CDR2 are SGHTA and FQGNSA. The CDR3 bases are TGTGCCAGCAGCCAGGGGGGTGGCCACGACCCCGACAGCTACTATGGCTACACCTTC. Translating it yields CASSQGGGHDPDSYYGYTF.

The rearrangement joins TRBV9 to TRBJ2-5; 8 nucleotides agree with TRBD2. The CDR3 consists of 15 residues. V lost 4 bases, J lost 8 bases, and 13 bases stayed unmatched. Germline V gives CDR1 SGDLS, CDR2 YYNGEE. CDR3 protein: CASSPGLGAERTQYF. CDR3 DNA sequence: TGTGCCAGCAGCCCGGGACTAGGGGCGGAGAGAACCCAGTACTTC.

This chain joins TRBV7-9 and TRBJ1-2; 10 bases are a match to TRBD1. V dropped 4 bases and J dropped 4; count of bases not matched to a gene: 6. This CDR3 is built from 15 residues. CDR1 SEHNR and CDR2 FQNEAQ come from the germline V gene (reference sequence). The CDR3 reads CASSYGTGESYGYTF. The CDR3 coding sequence is TGTGCCAGCAGCTATGGGACAGGGGAGAGCTATGGCTACACCTTC.

This clonotype was recorded a few times. The J gene is TRBJ2-1, the V gene TRBV18; TRBD1 matches at 11 bases. CDR1 and CDR2 (germline): KGHSH, LQKENI. The CDR3 has 15 residues. V was pared by 3 bases and J by 7 bases, with 5 bases of the junction left unmatched. Written as DNA, the CDR3 is TGTGCCAGCTCACCCGGCGGACAGGGGGCAAATGAGCAGTTCTTC. Translation gives CASSPGGQGANEQFF.

V gene TRBV7-9 combines with J gene TRBJ2-4; TRBD1 aligns across 10 bases. V was clipped by 5 bases and J by 0 bases; unmatched bases: 4. The V gene's germline CDR1 is SEHNR and CDR2 FQNEAQ (reference sequence). The CDR3 has 16 amino acids. CDR3 in amino acids: CASSPGTGVAKNIQYF. The CDR3 coding sequence is TGTGCCAGCAGCCCCGGGACAGGGGTAGCCAAAAACATTCAGTACTTC.

This clonotype was seen more than once but under ten times. This sequence joins TRBV6-6 and TRBJ2-1; the D gene is possibly TRBD2 (6 bases). The germline V and J ends were trimmed by 10 bases and 8 bases, with 18 bases remaining between them. This CDR3 contains 13 residues. From germline, CDR1 is MNHNY and CDR2 SVGAGI (reference sequence). CDR3 region: CATHQREVDEQFF. CDR3 DNA sequence: TGTGCCACCCACCAGAGGGAGGTGGATGAGCAGTTCTTC.

The chain couples TRBV12-3 or TRBV12-4 to TRBJ1-1; D perhaps matches TRBD1 (5 bases). Trimming took 6 bases from V and 6 from J, leaving 14 bases between them. The CDR3 loop spans 13 amino acids. The CDR3 here is CASSWGDEAEAFF. The CDR3 region has the DNA TGTGCCAGCAGCTGGGGCGATGAGGCTGAAGCTTTCTTT.

This clonotype was observed at least ten times. The chain couples TRBV19 to TRBJ1-1; tentatively, D is TRBD1 (5 bases). Germline loops: CDR1 LNHDA, CDR2 SQIVND (reference sequence). CDR3 length: 12 residues. V lost 10 bases and J lost 4, with 13 bases in between. The DNA for the CDR3 is TGTGCCACCCAAGTGGGGGTCACTGAAGCTTTCTTT. Translated, it gives CATQVGVTEAFF.

This clonotype was found a few times. The chain combines TRBV7-2 with TRBJ2-7; D unclear. Germline assignment: CDR1 SGHTA and CDR2 FQGNSA. The CDR3 extends over 15 amino acids. The V gene lost 1 base and the J gene lost 1 base, with 11 bases spanning the gap. The CDR3 is CASSLEASASYEQYF. CDR3 in DNA: TGTGCCAGCAGCTTAGAGGCAAGTGCATCCTACGAGCAGTACTTC. The variable domain in full, with the rest retrieved from reference TRBV7-2 and TRBJ2-7, is GAGVSQSPSNKVTEKGKDVELRCDPISGHTALYWYRQSLGQGLEFLIYFQGNSAPDKSGLPSDRFSAERTGGSVSTLTIQRTQQEDSAVYLCASSLEASASYEQYFGPGTRLTVT.

This clonotype came up a few times. No DNA is shown, since the ends of the CDR3 on it are uncertain; the CDR3 is the one TCRdb lists. The CDR3 reads CAISVSGQADTQYF. The genes are TRBV10-3 and TRBJ2-3; TRBD1, the table's D call, lacks a check against the DNA. In germline, CDR1 is ENHRY, CDR2 SYGVKD. The CDR3 is made up of 14 amino acids, end residues included.

The chain couples TRBV5-1 to TRBJ1-2; D possibly corresponds to TRBD1 (6 bases). The CDR3 has 15 residues. Trimming removed 4 bases from V and 4 bases from J, with 17 bases in between. The germline gives CDR1 SGHRS, CDR2 YFSETQ. CDR3 protein: CASSHKQGTLYGYTF. The CDR3 region has the DNA TGCGCCAGCAGCCATAAGCAGGGGACTCTCTATGGCTACACCTTC. The variable domain in full, completed from reference TRBV5-1 and TRBJ1-2, reads KAGVTQTPRYLIKTRGQQVTLSCSPISGHRSVSWYQQTPGQGLQFLFEYFSETQRNKGNFPGRFSGRQFSNSRSEMNVSTLELGDSALYLCASSHKQGTLYGYTFGSGTRLTVV.

This sequence joins TRBV28 and TRBJ2-7; 8 positions agree with TRBD1. With 7 bases clipped from V and 3 bases from J, the junction kept 11 bases outside the gene matches. CDR1 and CDR2 (germline): MDHEN, SYDVKM. The CDR3 extends over 15 amino acids. The CDR3 spells CASTMPGGDFYEQYF. The CDR3 DNA is TGTGCCAGCACCATGCCAGGGGGCGATTTCTACGAGCAGTACTTC.

This clonotype was detected ten times or more. The chain has TRBV7-2 and TRBJ2-7, with 10 bases that match TRBD2. V shed 0 bases and J 5 bases; nucleotides not matched to a gene: 7. CDR3 size: 16 residues. Per the germline V gene, CDR1 is SGHTA and CDR2 is FQGNSA. Here the CDR3 reads CASSLAGSGRYDEQYF. DNA for the CDR3: TGTGCCAGCAGCTTAGCGGGTAGCGGGAGGTATGACGAGCAGTACTTC.

This clonotype was observed a few times. The chain links TRBV12-3 or TRBV12-4 to TRBJ2-7, with 7 bases identical to TRBD1. This CDR3 comprises 13 residues. With V trimmed by 3 bases and J by 4 bases, 3 bases remained unmatched. CDR3 region: CASSLYRGYEQYF. Written as DNA, the CDR3 is TGTGCCAGCAGTTTGTACAGGGGTTACGAGCAGTACTTC.

The rearrangement links TRBV6-2 or TRBV6-3 to TRBJ2-1; weak D call: TRBD2 (6 bases). Trimming shortened V by 0 bases and J by 4 bases, and 16 bases separated the two germline ends. Germline-derived CDR1 and CDR2 are MNHEY and SVGEGT. The CDR3 is 17 amino acids. CDR3 in DNA: TGTGCCAGCAGTTACTCGGGGCTAGCGAATACATACAATGAGCAGTTCTTC. As protein: CASSYSGLANTYNEQFF.

V usage is TRBV6-2 or TRBV6-3 and J usage is TRBJ2-2, with 12 positions matching TRBD2. Germline V CDR1 and CDR2: MNHEY, SVGEGT. This CDR3 has 18 residues. Unmatched junction bases numbered 11, after V lost 2 bases and J lost 7 bases. The CDR3 protein is CASSYRNPSGRAGGELFF. The CDR3, as DNA: TGTGCCAGCAGTTACCGCAACCCTAGCGGGAGGGCCGGCGGGGAGCTGTTTTTT.